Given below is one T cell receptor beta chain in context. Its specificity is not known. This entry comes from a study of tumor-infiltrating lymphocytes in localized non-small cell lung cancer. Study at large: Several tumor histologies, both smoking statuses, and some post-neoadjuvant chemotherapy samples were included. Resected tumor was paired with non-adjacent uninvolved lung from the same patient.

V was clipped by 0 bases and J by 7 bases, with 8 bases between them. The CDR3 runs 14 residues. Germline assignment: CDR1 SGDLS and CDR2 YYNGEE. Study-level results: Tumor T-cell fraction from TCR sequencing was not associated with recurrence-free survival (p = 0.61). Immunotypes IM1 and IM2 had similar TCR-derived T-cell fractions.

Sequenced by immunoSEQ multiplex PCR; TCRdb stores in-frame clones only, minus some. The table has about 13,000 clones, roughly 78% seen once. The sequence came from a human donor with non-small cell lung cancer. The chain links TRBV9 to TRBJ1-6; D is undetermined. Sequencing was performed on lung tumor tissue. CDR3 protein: CASSVGPENSPLHF. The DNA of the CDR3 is TGTGCCAGCAGCGTAGGCCCGGAGAATTCACCCCTCCACTTT.